These 28 T cell receptor beta chains came from one sample sequenced in a study of cytomegalovirus exposure and HLA in healthy donors. In the PCR, 60 Vbeta and 13 Jbeta primers were used. The table came from immunoSEQ multiplex PCR; TCRdb's copy has only in-frame clones and leaves some out. This table holds 100,000 to 150,000 clones, about 85% found once. Sequencing input: PBMCs. These receptors came from a boy younger than 18 in good health and CMV-seronegative.

This chain joins TRBV7-2 and TRBJ2-3, with unresolved D. This CDR3 comprises 17 residues. V was cut by 5 bases and J by 0 bases, with 18 bases left in between. The germline V gene encodes CDR1 SGHTA and CDR2 FQGNSA. The CDR3 loop is CASSPLPGPISTDTQYF. CDR3 in DNA: TGTGCCAGCAGCCCACTCCCAGGCCCGATTAGCACAGATACGCAGTATTTT.

The chain carries TRBV5-1 and TRBJ1-1; no reliable D call. This CDR3 comprises 11 residues. Trimming took off 4 bases at V and 3 bases at J, with 4 bases between the two ends. Germline-derived CDR1 and CDR2 are SGHRS and YFSETQ. In nucleotides, the CDR3 is TGCGCCAGCAGCCGGGACACTGAAGCTTTCTTT. It specifies CASSRDTEAFF.

The V gene is TRBV2, the J gene TRBJ1-5; 9 bases are a match to TRBD1. This CDR3 has 15 amino acids. CDR1 is SNHLY and CDR2 is FYNNEI in the germline V gene. Germline trimming cut 9 bases from V and 0 bases from J; bases unmatched to any gene: 6. CDR3 in DNA: TGTGCCAGTCAAACAGGGGGCAATAGCAATCAGCCCCAGCATTTT. As protein: CASQTGGNSNQPQHF. The full variable domain, completed using reference TRBV2 and TRBJ1-5, is EPEVTQTPSHQVTQMGQEVILRCVPISNHLYFYWYRQILGQKVEFLVSFYNNEISEKSEIFDDQFSVERPDGSNFTLKIRSTKLEDSAMYFCASQTGGNSNQPQHFGDGTRLSIL.

This chain joins TRBV7-2 and TRBJ2-7, with D possibly being TRBD1 (6 bases). CDR3 length: 17 residues. The V gene's germline CDR1 is SGHTA and CDR2 FQGNSA. Trimming took off 0 bases at V and 1 base at J, with 16 bases between the two ends. CDR3: CASSLADSERGSYEQYF. The CDR3 DNA sequence: TGTGCCAGCAGCTTAGCGGACTCGGAAAGGGGGTCCTACGAGCAGTACTTC.

V gene TRBV6-5 combines with J gene TRBJ2-5; 11 bases line up with TRBD2. J gave up 5 bases and V 1 base, and 6 bases lay outside the gene matches. The CDR3 spans 16 residues. Germline CDR1 is MNHEY and CDR2 is SVGAGI. CDR3 loop: CASSYFIAGGLETQYF. In DNA, the CDR3 is TGTGCCAGCAGTTACTTCATAGCGGGGGGGCTTGAGACCCAGTACTTC.

This clone appeared a few times. The junction differs from germline at one of its ends, possibly a read error. The rearrangement links TRBV4-3 to TRBJ2-7, with D tentatively TRBD1 (5 bases). The germline V gene has CDR1 LGHNA and CDR2 YSLEER. This CDR3 is 16 amino acids long. CDR3 sequence reads: CASSEDRPTAFYEQYF. The CDR3 DNA follows: TGCGCCAGCAGCGAAGACCGACCGACAGCCTTCTACGAGCAGTACTTC.

The rearrangement joins TRBV10-2 to TRBJ2-2; 9 bases line up with TRBD2. V dropped 7 bases and J dropped 2; count of bases not matched to a gene: 2. Germline V CDR1 and CDR2: WSHSY, SAAADI. CDR3 length: 14 amino acids. CDR3 DNA: TGCGCCAGCACTCTAGCGGGAAACACCGGGGAGCTGTTTTTT. Translating gives CASTLAGNTGELFF.

This rearrangement joins TRBV6-1 to TRBJ1-5; 9 bases match TRBD1. J lost 5 bases, V lost 3 bases, and 8 bases had no gene match. CDR3 length: 16 amino acids. Germline V lookup: CDR1 MNHNS, CDR2 SASEGT. This CDR3 is CASSDAETGGYQPQHF. The CDR3 bases are TGTGCCAGCAGTGATGCGGAGACAGGGGGTTATCAGCCCCAGCATTTT.

In nucleotides, the CDR3 is TGTGCCAGCATTGGACAAGGGCAGAACTCCTACGAGCAGTACTTC. Its protein product is CASIGQGQNSYEQYF. The V gene is TRBV21-1, the J gene TRBJ2-7; the table's D gene call, TRBD1, was not cross checked with the DNA. TRBV21-1 is listed as a pseudogene. This CDR3 is 15 amino acids long.

V is TRBV7-2 and J is TRBJ2-4; D ambiguous. The CDR3 consists of 16 residues. V lost 1 base and J 1 base, leaving 11 bases between the germline ends. Germline values: CDR1 SGHTA, CDR2 FQGNSA. The CDR3 here is CASSLVVAAAKNIQYF. For the CDR3, the DNA is TGTGCCAGCAGCTTAGTAGTAGCCGCGGCCAAAAACATTCAGTACTTC.

The rearrangement joins TRBV5-4 to TRBJ1-6; D remains ambiguous. Germline loops: CDR1 SGHNT, CDR2 YYREEE (reference sequence). The germline V and J ends were trimmed by 0 bases and 7 bases, with 17 bases remaining between them. The length of the CDR3 is 17 residues. CDR3 region: CASSLAKDSSGNSPLHF. The CDR3 coding sequence is TGTGCCAGCAGCTTGGCCAAGGACTCATCCGGGAATTCACCCCTCCACTTT.

A few counts support this clone. This sequence joins TRBV19 and TRBJ2-3, with D maybe TRBD1 (5 bases). The CDR3 loop spans 13 amino acids. Germline-derived CDR1 and CDR2 are LNHDA and SQIVND (reference sequence). Trimming cost V 5 bases and J 7 bases, with 13 bases left between them. As DNA, the CDR3 is TGTGCCAGTAGTCCGCAAAAGGGGTATACGCAGTATTTT. Its protein product is CASSPQKGYTQYF.

This rearrangement joins TRBV30 to TRBJ1-5; D gene uncertain. Between the trimmed V and J ends, which lost 0 bases and 3 bases, there was a span of 6 bases. The CDR3 totals 13 residues. CDR1 and CDR2 from the germline V gene are GTSNPN and SVGIG (reference sequence). CDR3 DNA: TGTGCCTGGAGTGTACAGAACAATCAGCCCCAGCATTTT. It encodes CAWSVQNNQPQHF.

The chain carries TRBV18 and TRBJ2-7; 8 nucleotides agree with TRBD1. The CDR3 has 16 amino acids. J was trimmed by 3 bases and V by 0 bases; bases with no gene match: 7. Germline CDR1 is KGHSH and CDR2 is LQKENI. The CDR3, as DNA: TGTGCCAGCTCACCACCTCCGGGACAGGTCTACTACGAGCAGTACTTC. Protein sequence: CASSPPPGQVYYEQYF.

On this clone: The germline gene is not matched at one end of the junction; a read error may be the cause. Other DNA sequences in the sample encode the same CDR3. The DNA for the CDR3 is TGTGCTAGCAGCCCCGGACTAGCGTCTCCAGATACGCAGTATTTT. This sequence encodes CASSPGLASPDTQYF. The rearrangement joins TRBV7-7 to TRBJ2-3, with 9 bases that match TRBD2. This CDR3 contains 15 residues. The germline V gene has CDR1 SSHAT and CDR2 FNYEAQ (reference sequence).

The V call is TRBV2, the J call TRBJ2-7; D unclear. CDR3 size: 17 residues. CDR1 and CDR2 (germline): SNHLY, FYNNEI. V dropped 2 bases and J dropped 4 bases, with 21 bases sitting between them. DNA of the CDR3: TGTGCCAGCAGTGAAATCCCGGCAGGTTCGGTCCTGTACGAGCAGTACTTC. Residues: CASSEIPAGSVLYEQYF.

The CDR3 here is CASSLKVGGPQHF. For the CDR3, the DNA is TGTGCCAGCAGCCTCAAGGTCGGAGGGCCCCAGCATTTT. This chain connects TRBV14 to TRBJ1-5; no firm D call. CDR1 and CDR2 (germline): SGHDN, FVKESK. CDR3 size: 13 residues. V lost 4 bases, J lost 9 bases, and 13 bases lay in between.

V usage is TRBV4-1 and J usage is TRBJ1-2, with 7 nucleotides matching TRBD1. The CDR3 totals 15 residues. With 0 bases clipped from V and 0 bases from J, the junction kept 1 base outside the gene matches. CDR1 is MGHRA, CDR2 YSYEKL, per germline. CDR3 nucleotide sequence: TGCGCCAGCAGCCAAGATACAGGGGCTAACTATGGCTACACCTTC. Encoded protein: CASSQDTGANYGYTF.

With regard to this clone: Other DNA sequences in the same sample also yield this CDR3. This chain uses TRBV7-2 with TRBJ1-1; no firm D call. The CDR3 is made up of 13 amino acids. Trimming took off 2 bases at V and 1 base at J, with 5 bases between the two ends. The germline V gene has CDR1 SGHTA and CDR2 FQGNSA. This chain's CDR3 is CASSLNRNTEAFF. The CDR3 DNA is TGTGCCAGCAGCTTAAACAGGAACACTGAAGCTTTCTTT.

Regarding this clone: Other DNA variants within this sample encode the same CDR3. The chain links TRBV6-1 to TRBJ2-7; no firm D call. The CDR3 loop spans 12 amino acids. The ends were cut back, 4 bases at V and 0 bases at J, with 4 bases in the middle. Germline V gives CDR1 MNHNS, CDR2 SASEGT. CDR3 bases: TGTGCCAGCAGTGTTAGCTCCTACGAGCAGTACTTC. Its protein product is CASSVSSYEQYF.

The chain recombines TRBV11-2 with TRBJ1-1; the D gene is possibly TRBD1 (6 bases). Per germline, CDR1 SGHAT and CDR2 FQNNGV. This CDR3 comprises 14 residues. The ends were cut back, 2 bases at V and 4 bases at J, with 11 bases in the middle. The CDR3, as DNA: TGTGCCAGCAGCTTATCAGGGGTGGTCACTGAAGCTTTCTTT. Amino acids: CASSLSGVVTEAFF.

This clone came up once. The genes are TRBV6-5 and TRBJ1-2, with a tentative D call TRBD1 (6 bases). The V gene's germline CDR1 is MNHEY and CDR2 SVGAGI. The CDR3 is made up of 14 amino acids. V lost 0 bases and J 5 bases, leaving 10 bases between the germline ends. CDR3 loop: CASSYSMQGYGYTF. The CDR3 DNA reads TGTGCCAGCAGTTACTCGATGCAGGGGTATGGCTACACCTTC.

This chain uses TRBV5-5 with TRBJ2-7, with 11 bases that match TRBD2. In germline, CDR1 is SGHKS, CDR2 YYEKEE (reference sequence). V dropped 4 bases and J dropped 7; count of bases not matched to a gene: 13. The CDR3 spans 16 residues. The CDR3 DNA reads TGTGCCAGCAGCCCAGAGAGGGTACTAGCGGGGGTAGAGCAGTACTTC. Encoded protein: CASSPERVLAGVEQYF.

The rearrangement joins TRBV7-2 to TRBJ2-2; no reliable D call. CDR3 length: 14 residues. Germline values: CDR1 SGHTA, CDR2 FQGNSA. V was clipped by 1 base and J by 8 bases, with 11 bases between them. For the CDR3, the DNA is TGTGCCAGCAGCTTAGGACTGGCGGAGGGGGAGCTGTTTTTT. Translated, it gives CASSLGLAEGELFF.

The chain has TRBV5-1 and TRBJ1-1, with unresolved D. The CDR3 sequence is 15 residues long. Per the germline V gene, CDR1 is SGHRS and CDR2 is YFSETQ. The V and J ends lost 4 bases and 0 bases respectively, with 13 bases between them. In nucleotides, the CDR3 is TGCGCCAGCAGCCTGTCAGATGGTATGAACACTGAAGCTTTCTTT. Translated: CASSLSDGMNTEAFF.

A remark on this clone: The identical CDR3 is also encoded by other nucleotide sequences in the sample. The gene calls are TRBV4-2 and TRBJ2-7; D ambiguous. V dropped 0 bases and J dropped 0 bases, with 9 bases sitting between them. The CDR3 loop spans 15 amino acids. The germline V gene has CDR1 LGHNA and CDR2 YNFKEQ. The CDR3 sequence is CASSQEHRSSYEQYF. The CDR3 nucleotides are TGTGCCAGCAGCCAAGAACACAGATCCTCCTACGAGCAGTACTTC.

This clone was seen once. The chain has TRBV15 and TRBJ2-1; possible D gene TRBD2, 6 bases. CDR1 and CDR2 from the germline V gene are LNHNV and YYDKDF (reference sequence). The CDR3 is made up of 15 amino acids. The ends were cut back, 2 bases at V and 5 bases at J, with 13 bases in the middle. DNA of the CDR3: TGTGCCACCAGCAGAAACACGGGACTCGACAATGAGCAGTTCTTC. Translated, it gives CATSRNTGLDNEQFF.

The genes are TRBV6-5 and TRBJ2-7; TRBD1 might be the D (5 bases). V was shortened by 5 bases and J by 2 bases, with 7 bases between the two germline ends. This CDR3 has 12 amino acids. The V gene's germline CDR1 is MNHEY and CDR2 SVGAGI. The CDR3 sequence: CASSPDTYEQYF. DNA for the CDR3: TGTGCCAGCAGTCCGGACACCTACGAGCAGTACTTC.